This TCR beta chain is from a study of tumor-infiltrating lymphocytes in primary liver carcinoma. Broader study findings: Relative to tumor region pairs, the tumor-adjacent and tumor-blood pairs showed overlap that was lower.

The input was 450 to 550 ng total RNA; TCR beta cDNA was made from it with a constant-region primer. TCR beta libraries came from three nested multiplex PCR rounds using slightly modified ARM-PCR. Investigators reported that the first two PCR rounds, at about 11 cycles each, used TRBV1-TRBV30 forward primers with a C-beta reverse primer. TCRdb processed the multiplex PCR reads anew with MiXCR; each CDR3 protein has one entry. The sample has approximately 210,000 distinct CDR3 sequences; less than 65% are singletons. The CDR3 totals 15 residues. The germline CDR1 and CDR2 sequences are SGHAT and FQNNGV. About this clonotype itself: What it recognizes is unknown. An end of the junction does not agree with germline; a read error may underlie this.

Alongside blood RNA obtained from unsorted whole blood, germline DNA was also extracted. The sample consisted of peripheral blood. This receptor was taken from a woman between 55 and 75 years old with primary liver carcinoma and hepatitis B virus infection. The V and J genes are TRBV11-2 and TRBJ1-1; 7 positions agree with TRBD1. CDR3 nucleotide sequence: TGCGCCAGCAGCTTAGACCCGACAGGGCTAACTGAAGCTCTCTTT. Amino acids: CASSLDPTGLTEALF. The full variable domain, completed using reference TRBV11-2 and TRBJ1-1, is EAGVAQSPRYKIIEKRQSVAFWCNPISGHATLYWYQQILGQGPKLLIQFQNNGVVDDSQLPKDRFSAERLKGVDSTLKIQPAKLEDSAVYLCASSLDPTGLTEALFGQGTRLTVV.